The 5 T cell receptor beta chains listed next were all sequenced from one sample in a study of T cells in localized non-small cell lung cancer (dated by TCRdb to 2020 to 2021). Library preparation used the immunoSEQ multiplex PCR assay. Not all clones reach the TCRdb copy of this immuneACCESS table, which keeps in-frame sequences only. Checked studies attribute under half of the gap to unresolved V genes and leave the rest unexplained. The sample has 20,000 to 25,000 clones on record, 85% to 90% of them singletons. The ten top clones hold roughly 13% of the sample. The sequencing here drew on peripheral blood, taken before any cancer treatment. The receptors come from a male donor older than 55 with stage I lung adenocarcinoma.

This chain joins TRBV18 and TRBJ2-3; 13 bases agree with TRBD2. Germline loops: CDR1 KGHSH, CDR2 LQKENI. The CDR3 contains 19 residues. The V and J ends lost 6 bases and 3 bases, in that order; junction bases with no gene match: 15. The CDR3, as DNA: TGTGCCAGCTCCCCCGGACTAGCGGGAGCCGATCAGGTAACAGATACGCAGTATTTT. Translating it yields CASSPGLAGADQVTDTQYF.

CDR3 protein: CASFTGEVGQPQHF. The CDR3 DNA follows: TGTGCCAGCTTTACAGGGGAGGTAGGGCAGCCCCAGCATTTT. This rearrangement joins TRBV28 to TRBJ1-5, with 7 bases identical to TRBD1. The CDR3 contains 14 residues. Germline V gene lookup returns CDR1 MDHEN and CDR2 SYDVKM. Trimming at V came to 8 bases and at J to 7 bases, leaving 11 bases not matched to a gene.

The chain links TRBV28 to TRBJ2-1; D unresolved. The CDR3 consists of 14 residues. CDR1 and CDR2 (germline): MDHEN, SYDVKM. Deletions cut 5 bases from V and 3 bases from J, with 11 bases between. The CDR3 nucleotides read TGTGCCAGCAGTCAAGGGCCTAGCTACAATGAGCAGTTCTTC. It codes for CASSQGPSYNEQFF. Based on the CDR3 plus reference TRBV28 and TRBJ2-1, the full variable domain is DVKVTQSSRYLVKRTGEKVFLECVQDMDHENMFWYRQDPGLGLRLIYFSYDVKMKEKGDIPEGYSVSREKKERFSLILESASTNQTSMYLCASSQGPSYNEQFFGPGTRLTVL.

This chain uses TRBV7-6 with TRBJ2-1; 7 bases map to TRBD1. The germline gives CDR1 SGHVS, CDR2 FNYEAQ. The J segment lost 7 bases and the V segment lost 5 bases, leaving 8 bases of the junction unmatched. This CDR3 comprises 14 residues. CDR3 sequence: CASSKRLRGNEQFF. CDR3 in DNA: TGTGCCAGCAGCAAGAGACTCAGGGGGAATGAGCAGTTCTTC. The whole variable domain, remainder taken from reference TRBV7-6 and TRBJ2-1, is GAGVSQSPRYKVTKRGQDVALRCDPISGHVSLYWYRQALGQGPEFLTYFNYEAQQDKSGLPNDRFSAERPEGSISTLTIQRTEQRDSAMYRCASSKRLRGNEQFFGPGTRLTVL.

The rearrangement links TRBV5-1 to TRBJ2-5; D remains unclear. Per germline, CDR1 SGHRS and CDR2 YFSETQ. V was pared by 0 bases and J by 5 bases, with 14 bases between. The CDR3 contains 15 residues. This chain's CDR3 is CASSLGSGSRETQYF. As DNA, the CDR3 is TGCGCCAGCAGCTTGGGTTCTGGGTCGAGGGAGACCCAGTACTTC.